The entry below gives a single T cell receptor beta chain sequence along with its context. Its cognate antigen is unknown. TCRdb reprocessed the 5' RACE reads with MiXCR, giving one entry per CDR3 protein. Altogether 200,000 to 300,000 distinct CDR3 sequences are present, 6.9% being singletons, with the ten largest covering roughly 0.86%. This entry belongs to a study of T cells after yellow fever vaccination. Background on the study: Preparing low-cell-number fractions relied on SMART-Seq v4 Ultra Low Input.

This CDR3 spans 13 amino acids. V dropped 6 bases and J dropped 5 bases, with 16 bases sitting between them. CDR1 is DFQATT and CDR2 is SNEGSKA in the germline V gene (reference sequence). Points from the study as a whole: In post-booster samples, most primary-vaccination clones reappeared (roughly 96% CD4, 88% CD8). Abundant clonotypes from the bulk population could contaminate FACS-sorted repertoires.

The sample in question was CD4+ T cells sorted from PBMCs, obtained 15 days after the yellow fever booster vaccination. The V and J genes are TRBV20-1 and TRBJ1-1; no firm D call. This clonotype was sampled from a man aged 25-45 years who received the YFV17D yellow fever vaccine. This CDR3 is CSADREGSTEAFF. The CDR3 region has the DNA TGCAGTGCCGACCGAGAGGGAAGTACTGAAGCTTTCTTT.